Listed here are 17 T cell receptor beta chains from one sample, sequenced in a study of cytomegalovirus exposure and HLA in healthy donors. The study ran its PCR with 60 Vbeta and 13 Jbeta primers. Sequencing was performed with immunoSEQ multiplex PCR; in TCRdb, only in-frame clones are kept and a portion is missing. The data hold under 200,000 clones, with more than 60% observed a single time. The sequencing sample was made of PBMCs. The receptor source for this set is a woman aged 45-59 years in good health and CMV-seropositive.

The chain links TRBV25-1 to TRBJ2-1, with 11 positions matching TRBD2. The V gene's germline CDR1 is MGHDK and CDR2 SYGVNS. The CDR3 length is 14 residues. V dropped 3 bases and J dropped 10; count of bases not matched to a gene: 5. The CDR3 region has the DNA TGTGCCAGCAGTGACCTGGCTAGCGGGGGGGAGCAGTTCTTC. Amino acids: CASSDLASGGEQFF.

V is TRBV5-1 and J is TRBJ2-3, with 7 bases aligning to TRBD2. The germline V gene encodes CDR1 SGHRS and CDR2 YFSETQ. The ends lost 3 bases at V and 0 bases at J; junction bases unmatched: 7. CDR3 length: 16 residues. CDR3 in amino acids: CASSSGAGSSTDTQYF. The CDR3 nucleotides read TGCGCCAGCAGCTCCGGAGCGGGGAGTAGCACAGATACGCAGTATTTT.

For this clone: At the DNA level, this CDR3 is encoded by other sequences in the same sample as well. The chain has TRBV19 and TRBJ2-7; TRBD1 aligns across 7 bases. This CDR3 has 15 residues. Germline CDR1 is LNHDA and CDR2 is SQIVND (reference sequence). The junction had 12 bases not matched to a gene; V was cut back by 6 bases and J by 4 bases. CDR3 in amino acids: CASSTKLRDRYEQYF. CDR3 in DNA: TGTGCCAGTAGCACTAAACTCCGGGACAGATACGAGCAGTACTTC.

The CDR3 region has the DNA TGTGCCAGCAGCTCTCGACAGGCCGGTGCTAATTCACCCCTCCACTTT. Its protein is CASSSRQAGANSPLHF. This chain links TRBV7-2 with TRBJ1-6; weak D call: TRBD1 (6 bases). Germline values: CDR1 SGHTA, CDR2 FQGNSA. The length of the CDR3 is 16 residues. Trimming cost V 4 bases and J 6 bases, with 16 bases left between them.

The chain recombines TRBV19 with TRBJ2-3; 7 positions agree with TRBD1. The CDR3 length is 13 residues. Trimming took 5 bases from V and 3 from J; bases not matched to a gene: 2. Germline values: CDR1 LNHDA, CDR2 SQIVND (reference sequence). The CDR3 sequence: CASSSQGTDTQYF. The CDR3 coding sequence is TGTGCCAGTAGTTCACAGGGGACAGATACGCAGTATTTT.

The chain carries TRBV29-1 and TRBJ2-7; D is unclear. The CDR3 is made up of 13 amino acids. CDR1 and CDR2 (germline): SQVTM, ANQGSEA. Trimming removed 0 bases from V and 3 bases from J, with 9 bases in between. In DNA form, the CDR3 reads TGCAGCGTTGAAGATACGCAGGTCTACGAGCAGTACTTC. This sequence encodes CSVEDTQVYEQYF.

This clone has only a few counts. The chain recombines TRBV15 with TRBJ1-3; tentative D call: TRBD1 (5 bases). The CDR3 runs to 16 residues. V dropped 0 bases and J dropped 0 bases, with 9 bases sitting between them. From germline, CDR1 is LNHNV and CDR2 YYDKDF (reference sequence). CDR3 protein: CATSRDWGGSGNTIYF. The CDR3 nucleotides are TGTGCCACCAGCAGAGATTGGGGCGGCTCTGGAAACACCATATATTTT.

The chain combines TRBV9 with TRBJ1-6, with 8 nucleotides matching TRBD1. V shed 0 bases, J shed 8 bases, and the junction held 4 bases outside the gene matches. The germline V gene has CDR1 SGDLS and CDR2 YYNGEE. There are 15 residues in the CDR3. CDR3 amino acids: CASSVDGTGYSPLHF. CDR3 DNA sequence: TGTGCCAGCAGCGTAGACGGGACAGGATATTCACCCCTCCACTTT.

This clone has more than one count but fewer than ten. The V gene is TRBV19, the J gene TRBJ2-2; 9 bases are a match to TRBD1. This CDR3 has 15 residues. Germline V gene sequence: CDR1 LNHDA, CDR2 SQIVND (reference sequence). J lost 7 bases, V lost 10 bases, and 13 bases had no gene match. The CDR3 bases are TGTGCCACTACGAAGGGACAGGGAACCCACGGGGAGCTGTTTTTT. The encoded protein is CATTKGQGTHGELFF. Supplemented by reference TRBV19 and TRBJ2-2, the full variable domain reads DGGITQSPKYLFRKEGQNVTLSCEQNLNHDAMYWYRQDPGQGLRLIYYSQIVNDFQKGDIAEGYSVSREKKESFPLTVTSAQKNPTAFYLCATTKGQGTHGELFFGEGSRLTVL.

The chain has TRBV25-1 and TRBJ1-1; no clear D. Germline lookup yields CDR1 MGHDK and CDR2 SYGVNS. Between the trimmed V and J ends, which lost 4 bases and 3 bases, there was a span of 12 bases. The CDR3 has 14 residues. CDR3 coding DNA: TGTGCCAGCAGTGGGCCGCAACCGCACACTGAAGCTTTCTTT. It encodes CASSGPQPHTEAFF.

The sample holds one count of this clone. This chain uses TRBV13 with TRBJ2-7; the D is unclear. V lost 5 bases, J lost 0 bases, and 14 bases lay in between. This CDR3 region has 15 residues. Germline V gene lookup returns CDR1 PRHDT and CDR2 FYEKMQ (reference sequence). This CDR3 reads CASSRSPVSSYEQYF. The CDR3 DNA reads as TGTGCCAGCAGCCGTTCGCCAGTCAGCTCCTACGAGCAGTACTTC.

This clone was observed a few times. This sequence joins TRBV7-3 and TRBJ2-6, with TRBD2 matching over 11 bases. This CDR3 is built from 19 residues. Germline V CDR1 and CDR2: SGHTA, FQGTGA. V shed 5 bases, J shed 0 bases, and the junction held 9 bases outside the gene matches. The CDR3 here is CASSPGLAGGSSGANVLTF. The CDR3 nucleotides read TGTGCCAGCAGCCCTGGGCTAGCGGGAGGTTCCTCTGGGGCCAACGTCCTGACTTTC. The variable domain in full, completed from reference TRBV7-3 and TRBJ2-6, reads GAGVSQTPSNKVTEKGKYVELRCDPISGHTALYWYRQSLGQGPEFLIYFQGTGAADDSGLPNDRFFAVRPEGSVSTLKIQRTERGDSAVYLCASSPGLAGGSSGANVLTFGAGSRLTVL.

Only a few counts were recorded for this clone. The rearrangement uses TRBV7-2 and TRBJ1-1; D is ambiguous. V was cut by 3 bases and J by 1 base, with 9 bases left in between. Germline V CDR1 and CDR2: SGHTA, FQGNSA. CDR3 length: 14 amino acids. CDR3 amino acids: CASSLEGRNTEAFF. CDR3 bases: TGTGCCAGCAGCTTGGAGGGCAGGAACACTGAAGCTTTCTTT.

The chain carries TRBV6-1 and TRBJ2-7; D not resolved. The germline gives CDR1 MNHNS, CDR2 SASEGT. This CDR3 has 14 residues. V lost 8 bases, J lost 3 bases, and 17 bases lay in between. CDR3 DNA: TGTGCCAGCTGCCTACAGAGATTGGGCTACGAGCAGTACTTC. This codes for CASCLQRLGYEQYF.

This clone was counted between two and nine times. V gene TRBV5-1 combines with J gene TRBJ1-2, with 7 bases lining up with TRBD1. Trimming cost V 6 bases and J 2 bases; bases outside gene matches: 10. Germline CDR1 SGHRS, CDR2 YFSETQ. This CDR3 is 15 amino acids long. The CDR3 sequence: CASTPDRAINYGYTF. CDR3 DNA: TGCGCCAGCACGCCAGACAGGGCGATCAACTATGGCTACACCTTC.

This chain connects TRBV6-4 to TRBJ2-1; TRBD1 matches 8 bases. V was clipped by 9 bases and J by 5 bases; unmatched bases: 3. CDR1 and CDR2 (germline): MRHNA, SNTAGT. The CDR3 sequence is 12 residues long. The CDR3 spells CARTGVDNEQFF. In nucleotides, the CDR3 is TGTGCCAGGACAGGGGTTGACAATGAGCAGTTCTTC.

This rearrangement joins TRBV6-5 to TRBJ2-7; D gene uncertain. CDR1 is MNHEY, CDR2 SVGAGI, per germline. The CDR3 covers 11 residues. Trimming stripped 7 bases from V and 3 bases from J, with 7 bases between. The CDR3 DNA follows: TGTGCCAGCACCTTTAACTACGAGCAGTACTTC. Protein sequence: CASTFNYEQYF.